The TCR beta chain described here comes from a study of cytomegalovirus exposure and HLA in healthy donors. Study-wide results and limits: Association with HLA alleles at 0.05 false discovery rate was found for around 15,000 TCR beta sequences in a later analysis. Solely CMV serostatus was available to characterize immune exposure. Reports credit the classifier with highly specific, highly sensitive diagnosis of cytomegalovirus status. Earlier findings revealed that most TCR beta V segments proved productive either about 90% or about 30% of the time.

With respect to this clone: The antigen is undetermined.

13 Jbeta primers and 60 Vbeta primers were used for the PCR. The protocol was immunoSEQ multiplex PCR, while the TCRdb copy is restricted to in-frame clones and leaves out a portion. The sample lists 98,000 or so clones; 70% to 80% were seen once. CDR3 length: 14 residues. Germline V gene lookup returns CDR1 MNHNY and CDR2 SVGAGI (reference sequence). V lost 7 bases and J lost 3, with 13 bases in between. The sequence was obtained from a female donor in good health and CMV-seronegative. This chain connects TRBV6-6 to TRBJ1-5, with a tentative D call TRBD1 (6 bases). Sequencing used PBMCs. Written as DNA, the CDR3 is TGTGCCAGCACCCTAAACAGGGACAATCAGCCCCAGCATTTT. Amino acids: CASTLNRDNQPQHF.